A single sample gave rise to the 7 T cell receptor beta chains below, sequenced in a study of T cell clonality in common variable immunodeficiency. The assay was immunoSEQ multiplex PCR, and TCRdb's table has in-frame clones only and misses some. Altogether 55,000 or so clones were found in the sample, and no singletons occur. Sequenced sample: peripheral blood mononuclear cells. These receptors originate from a person aged 18-69 years in good health.

The sample holds many counts of this clone. The read ends 3 residues before the CDR3 terminus; that terminus is restored from the germline J gene. V and J are TRBV20-1 and TRBJ2-5; possibly TRBD1 for D (5 bases). The CDR3 length is 13 residues. The ends were cut back, 3 bases at V and 5 bases at J, with 13 bases in the middle. Germline V gives CDR1 DFQATT, CDR2 SNEGSKA (reference sequence). This chain's CDR3 is CSASIPGRETQYF. CDR3 DNA (partial): TGCAGTGCTAGTATCCCAGGGCGGGAGACC.

The table lists this clone with many counts. The read stops 3 residues short of the end of the CDR3; the missing end is completed from the germline J gene. The chain employs TRBV30 and TRBJ2-7; D may be TRBD1 (5 bases). The CDR3 is made up of 12 amino acids. Trimming stripped 2 bases from V and 3 bases from J, with 8 bases between. The germline V gene encodes CDR1 GTSNPN and CDR2 SVGIG (reference sequence). CDR3 DNA (partial): TGTGCCTGGAGTAGAGACAGCTACGAG. Residues: CAWSRDSYE. The entire CDR3 is CAWSRDSYEQYF. The full variable domain, rest sourced from reference TRBV30 and TRBJ2-7, is SQTIHQWPATLVQPVGSPLSLECTVEGTSNPNLYWYRQAAGRGLQLLFYSVGIGQISSEVPQNLSASRPQDRQFILSSKKLLLSDSGFYLCAWSRDSYEQYFGPGTRLTVT.

This clone was observed at least ten times. With the read ending 3 residues before the CDR3 end, the germline J gene is used to fill in that end. The rearrangement uses TRBV29-1 and TRBJ1-2; possible D gene TRBD1, 5 bases. The germline V gene encodes CDR1 SQVTM and CDR2 ANQGSEA. The V end was cut by 4 bases, the J end by 4 bases, with 13 bases between. The length of the CDR3 is 13 residues. The CDR3 here is CSVAPGEGYGYTF. The CDR3 bases that were read are TGCAGCGTTGCCCCGGGGGAAGGCTATGGC.

Turning to this clone: The CDR3 end lies 3 residues beyond the end of the read and is filled in from the germline J gene. The chain carries TRBV7-9 and TRBJ2-7; 8 bases are shared with TRBD1. Per the germline V gene, CDR1 is SEHNR and CDR2 is FQNEAQ (reference sequence). The CDR3 has 13 residues. V lost 5 bases and J lost 3; bases outside the gene matches: 3. This CDR3 reads CASSRGQGYEQYF. Partial CDR3 DNA: TGTGCCAGCAGCCGTGGACAGGGCTACGAG.

The table lists this clone with many counts. Read sequence stops 3 residues before the CDR3 end, and the germline J gene provides the missing end. V is TRBV20-1 and J is TRBJ2-1; 7 bases match TRBD2. CDR3 size: 15 residues. Trimming cost V 3 bases and J 0 bases; bases outside gene matches: 5. Germline V gene data show CDR1 as DFQATT and CDR2 as SNEGSKA (reference sequence). The CDR3 sequence is CSASLGGSSYNEQFF. Partial CDR3 DNA: TGCAGTGCTAGCCTAGGCGGGAGCTCCTACAATGAG.

This clone was counted ten times or more. Coverage ceases 3 residues before the CDR3 finishes, and the germline J gene fills in the end. The chain has TRBV7-7 and TRBJ2-5; a possible D gene is TRBD1 (6 bases). The germline V gene encodes CDR1 SSHAT and CDR2 FNYEAQ (reference sequence). V was clipped by 4 bases and J by 3 bases, with 9 bases between them. There are 13 residues in the CDR3. CDR3: CASSSDREETQYF. The covered CDR3 bases are TGTGCCAGCAGCTCGGACAGAGAAGAGACC.

This clone was counted at least ten times. The CDR3 end lies 3 residues beyond the end of the read and is filled in from the germline J gene. V usage is TRBV5-1 and J usage is TRBJ2-1, with D unresolved. This CDR3 comprises 13 residues. Germline V gene data show CDR1 as SGHRS and CDR2 as YFSETQ. Trimming removed 0 bases at V and 7 bases at J, with 8 bases between. The CDR3 reads CASSLESLNEQFF. The sequenced CDR3 bases are TGCGCCAGCAGCTTGGAAAGCCTGAATGAG.